This T cell receptor (beta chain) was retrieved from a study of Ad26.COV2.S vaccination and SARS-CoV-2 variants. The CDR3 has 19 amino acids. Treatment indicated: around 19 received Ad26.COV2.S at low or high dose, single or two shots; 5 received placebo; per-sample allocation not given. At day 63 after the first vaccine or placebo injection, samples were drawn. Here immunoSEQ multiplex PCR was the method, and the copy in TCRdb shows in-frame clones only, minus some. Of about 280,000 clones listed, over 75% are singletons. The gene calls are TRBV21-1 and TRBJ1-5; TRBD1, as called in the table, went unchecked against the DNA. TRBV21-1 is noted as a pseudogene. The TCR sequence derives from a person aged 18-65 years who received the Ad26.COV2.S COVID-19 vaccine or a placebo. This specimen was peripheral blood, taken in a trial of Ad26.COV2.S vaccine versus placebo. This chain's CDR3 is CASSTEGGDRDRDKGPQHF. In DNA, the CDR3 is TGTGCCAGCAGCACCGAAGGCGGAGACCGGGACAGGGACAAAGGGCCCCAGCATTTT.